This T cell receptor beta chain was sequenced for a study of T-cell reconstitution after alpha-beta-depleted transplantation in children. Germline trimming cut 5 bases from V and 1 base from J; bases unmatched to any gene: 5. Germline CDR1 MNHEY, CDR2 SMNVEV (reference sequence). CDR3 length equals 15 residues. This clonotype was seen only a few times. Unique molecular identifiers were used to barcode this TCRbeta library. Each CDR3 protein is one row after TCRdb ran MiXCR on the PCR reads. The sample shows about 200,000 distinct CDR3 sequences, around a sixth of them seen only once. The clonotype originates from a male patient between 2 and 10 years old who had a stem cell transplant for acute lymphoblastic leukemia, so the T cells may come from the graft donor. This specimen consisted of PBMCs, mostly from graft donor cells, obtained 360 days after TCRalphabeta/CD19-depleted stem cell transplant. The rearrangement links TRBV27 to TRBJ2-7; 10 bases line up with TRBD2. CDR3 amino acids: CASSPGTSASYEQYF. The CDR3 DNA follows: TGTGCCAGCAGTCCAGGGACTAGCGCATCCTACGAGCAGTACTTC.